Listed here is a single T cell receptor beta chain. The sample is drawn from a study of blood T cell repertoires in COVID-19. Study-wide context: Samples of COVID-19 (acute and convalescent) were obtained from the United States, Italy and Spain. PBMCs, B-cell-depleted T cells, or T cells provided the cDNA or gDNA that made up the material.

CDR1 and CDR2 (germline): SGHTA, FQGNSA. Trimming cost V 4 bases and J 0 bases; bases outside gene matches: 4. This CDR3 spans 15 amino acids. Per the study methods: Researchers report that nucleated cell counts were estimated from reference gene primer amplification. Generated by immunoSEQ multiplex PCR, the TCRdb table keeps only in-frame clones and is missing some. V and J calls and clone size follow that table, whereas D and trimming were derived from the DNA. The repertoire holds about 100,000 clones, with roughly 88% as singletons. Material: peripheral blood. The chain links TRBV7-2 to TRBJ1-1; TRBD1 agrees at 8 bases. This clonotype was obtained from a human donor in a cohort sampled during active COVID-19. The CDR3 nucleotides are TGTGCCAGCAGCTCGAGGACAGGGTTGAACACTGAAGCTTTCTTT. Amino acid sequence: CASSSRTGLNTEAFF.